These 21 T cell receptor beta chains were sequenced from one sample in a study of patients and donors after allogeneic stem cell transplantation. TCRdb redid the calling of the RT-PCR reads with MiXCR, one entry per CDR3 protein. The sample lists about a million distinct CDR3 sequences, about a sixth occurring once. The sequencing sample was made of blood, either unsorted or a sorted T cell fraction (not recorded which). The origin of the receptors is a human donor who was either an allogeneic HSCT recipient or a stem cell or donor lymphocyte infusion donor (not recorded which). It is not recorded whose cells these are; they may come from a transplant donor.

V and J are TRBV5-1 and TRBJ1-1, with D unresolved. The CDR3 spans 14 residues. Germline values: CDR1 SGHRS, CDR2 YFSETQ. With 0 bases removed from V and 3 bases from J, the gap between germline ends came to 9 bases. CDR3 sequence (DNA): TGCGCCAGCAGCTTGGAAGGAGATTACACTGAAGCTTTCTTT. The encoded protein is CASSLEGDYTEAFF.

This clonotype has just one count. The J gene is TRBJ2-6, the V gene TRBV19; no reliable D call. The ends were cut back, 4 bases at V and 1 base at J, with 11 bases in the middle. The length of the CDR3 is 16 residues. Germline values: CDR1 LNHDA, CDR2 SQIVND (reference sequence). CDR3 protein: CASSTQKHSGANVLTF. In DNA form, the CDR3 reads TGTGCCAGTAGTACTCAGAAACATTCTGGGGCCAACGTCCTGACTTTC.

This clonotype was recorded at least ten times. This chain joins TRBV12-3 or TRBV12-4 and TRBJ2-1; D is perhaps TRBD2 (5 bases). V was clipped by 6 bases and J by 7 bases, with 19 bases between them. There are 15 residues in the CDR3. The CDR3 here is CASRLGLALGNEQFF. The CDR3 DNA reads TGTGCCAGCAGACTAGGGCTGGCCTTAGGGAATGAGCAGTTCTTC.

This clonotype has a handful of counts. The V call is TRBV5-1, the J call TRBJ2-1; D might be TRBD1 (6 bases). Looked up from germline, CDR1 is SGHRS and CDR2 is YFSETQ. The V gene lost 4 bases and the J gene lost 10 bases, with 15 bases spanning the gap. The CDR3 runs 13 residues. Written as DNA, the CDR3 is TGCGCCAGCAGCCCGGACAGTTTTCGGGAGCAGTTCTTC. Protein product: CASSPDSFREQFF.

J is TRBJ2-7 and V is TRBV5-6; 9 bases align to TRBD1. CDR1 and CDR2 from the germline V gene are SGHDT and YYEEEE. The CDR3 consists of 13 residues. After removal of 0 bases from V and 5 bases from J, the junction contained 0 bases not matched to a gene. The CDR3 coding sequence is TGTGCCAGCAGCTTGGGGGACAGGGACGAGCAGTACTTC. Its translation: CASSLGDRDEQYF. Based on the CDR3 plus reference TRBV5-6 and TRBJ2-7, the full variable domain is DAGVTQSPTHLIKTRGQQVTLRCSPKSGHDTVSWYQQALGQGPQFIFQYYEEEERQRGNFPDRFSGHQFPNYSSELNVNALLLGDSALYLCASSLGDRDEQYFGPGTRLTVT.

This chain joins TRBV9 and TRBJ1-6, with D tentatively TRBD1 (5 bases). From germline, CDR1 is SGDLS and CDR2 YYNGEE. The V end was cut by 3 bases, the J end by 15 bases, with 19 bases between. The CDR3 extends over 14 amino acids. The CDR3: CASSAEGTAIVLHF. CDR3 nucleotide sequence: TGTGCCAGCAGCGCAGAAGGGACGGCCATAGTCCTCCACTTT.

The V call is TRBV27, the J call TRBJ2-3; a possible D gene is TRBD2 (5 bases). Trimming took 6 bases from V and 5 from J, leaving 12 bases between them. This CDR3 has 13 amino acids. CDR1 and CDR2 (germline): MNHEY, SMNVEV (reference sequence). The CDR3 nucleotides are TGTGCCAGCAGACTTCCGAGGGAAGATACGCAGTATTTT. It codes for CASRLPREDTQYF.

The CDR3, as DNA: TGTGCCTGGAGTCCCGCAAATCAGCCCCAGCATTTT. Translation gives CAWSPANQPQHF. The genes are TRBV30 and TRBJ1-5; D remains unclear. This CDR3 region has 12 residues. The germline V gene has CDR1 GTSNPN and CDR2 SVGIG (reference sequence). Trimming took 2 bases from V and 4 from J, leaving 6 bases between them.

The rearrangement links TRBV7-9 to TRBJ2-3; weak D call: TRBD2 (5 bases). The germline gives CDR1 SEHNR, CDR2 FQNEAQ (reference sequence). The V end was cut by 5 bases, the J end by 5 bases, with 14 bases between. CDR3 length: 14 residues. CDR3 nucleotides: TGTGCCAGCAGCACCGGGAAAAGTGGAGATACGCAGTATTTT. Residues: CASSTGKSGDTQYF.

This clonotype was seen only a few times. V gene TRBV5-6 combines with J gene TRBJ2-1; 7 nucleotides align to TRBD2. Germline values: CDR1 SGHDT, CDR2 YYEEEE. This CDR3 spans 15 amino acids. The J segment lost 9 bases and the V segment lost 4 bases, leaving 13 bases of the junction unmatched. CDR3 bases: TGTGCCAGCAGCCGCCGGGACTACCATAGGGGTGAGCAGTTCTTC. Translation: CASSRRDYHRGEQFF.

The J gene is TRBJ2-2, the V gene TRBV9; D gene unclear. V lost 0 bases and J 0 bases, leaving 3 bases between the germline ends. CDR1 is SGDLS, CDR2 YYNGEE, per germline. This CDR3 region has 14 residues. The CDR3: CASSVVPNTGELFF. The CDR3 DNA sequence: TGTGCCAGCAGCGTAGTCCCGAACACCGGGGAGCTGTTTTTT. Based on the CDR3 plus reference TRBV9 and TRBJ2-2, the full variable domain is DSGVTQTPKHLITATGQRVTLRCSPRSGDLSVYWYQQSLDQGLQFLIQYYNGEERAKGNILERFSAQQFPDLHSELNLSSLELGDSALYFCASSVVPNTGELFFGEGSRLTVL.

J is TRBJ2-5 and V is TRBV6-1, with D perhaps given as TRBD1 or TRBD2 (6 bases each). CDR3 size: 15 residues. CDR1 and CDR2 (germline): MNHNS, SASEGT. V lost 7 bases to trimming and J lost 4 bases, with 19 bases between them. CDR3 nucleotides: TGTGCCAGCACCCGCCTAAGCACGGGGGCAGAGACCCAGTACTTC. This translates into CASTRLSTGAETQYF.

The chain is built from TRBV10-3 and TRBJ2-6; 7 bases are shared with TRBD2. V trimming: 11 bases; J trimming: 1 base; junction bases outside the gene matches: 14. CDR3 length: 17 residues. The germline gives CDR1 ENHRY, CDR2 SYGVKD. The CDR3 loop reads CAAAGNSSFSGANVLTF. The DNA for the CDR3 is TGTGCCGCAGCGGGAAATTCTAGCTTTTCTGGGGCCAACGTCCTGACTTTC.

V is TRBV20-1 and J is TRBJ1-2, with D perhaps TRBD1 (6 bases). The CDR3 has 15 residues. Germline V gene data show CDR1 as DFQATT and CDR2 as SNEGSKA (reference sequence). Trimming removed 0 bases from V and 3 bases from J, with 14 bases in between. This CDR3 is CSARDEGDKYYGYTF. The CDR3 nucleotides are TGCAGTGCTAGAGATGAGGGGGACAAATACTATGGCTACACCTTC.

This clonotype was counted a few times. The chain joins TRBV28 to TRBJ2-3; the match to TRBD1 covers 7 bases. This CDR3 is 14 amino acids long. The J segment lost 6 bases and the V segment lost 5 bases, leaving 8 bases of the junction unmatched. CDR1 and CDR2 (germline): MDHEN, SYDVKM. DNA of the CDR3: TGTGCCAGCAGTGAAGGGACAGTCCTGGATACGCAGTATTTT. Protein product: CASSEGTVLDTQYF.

This clonotype appeared a few times. V gene TRBV7-2 combines with J gene TRBJ2-7, with 7 nucleotides matching TRBD1. The ends lost 1 base at V and 6 bases at J; junction bases unmatched: 3. Germline V lookup: CDR1 SGHTA, CDR2 FQGNSA. The CDR3 has 13 amino acids. CDR3 loop: CASSLGAGGEQYF. DNA of the CDR3: TGTGCCAGCAGCTTAGGGGCAGGGGGCGAGCAGTACTTC.

The chain recombines TRBV12-3 or TRBV12-4 with TRBJ2-1; D ambiguous. The ends were cut back, 6 bases at V and 6 bases at J, with 9 bases in the middle. The CDR3 has 12 residues. The CDR3 reads CASSQRVNEQFF. CDR3 nucleotides: TGTGCCAGCAGCCAACGGGTCAATGAGCAGTTCTTC.

This rearrangement joins TRBV25-1 to TRBJ2-7, with no clear D. Germline V gene lookup returns CDR1 MGHDK and CDR2 SYGVNS. The length of the CDR3 is 12 residues. The V end was cut by 9 bases, the J end by 0 bases, with 9 bases between. The CDR3 coding sequence is TGTGCCAGTGCCCGCTTCTCCTACGAGCAGTACTTC. Amino acids: CASARFSYEQYF.

At least ten counts were recorded for this clonotype. V usage is TRBV7-8 and J usage is TRBJ2-3, with 7 bases lining up with TRBD2. V dropped 8 bases and J dropped 2; count of bases not matched to a gene: 13. The CDR3 is 16 residues long. Germline CDR1 and CDR2: SGHVS and FQNEAQ. In DNA form, the CDR3 reads TGTGCCAGCCCCCCAATCGGGACTACCCACACAGATACGCAGTATTTT. It yields the protein CASPPIGTTHTDTQYF.

The chain employs TRBV21-1 and TRBJ1-1; the table assigns TRBD1, which was not confirmed against the DNA. TRBV21-1 is tagged as a pseudogene. CDR3 length equals 15 residues. The CDR3 region has the DNA TGTGCCAGCAGCAAAGCCGACAGGTTGATCACTGAAGCTTTCTTT. This encodes CASSKADRLITEAFF.

This clonotype has just a few counts. V gene TRBV7-6 combines with J gene TRBJ1-1; TRBD1 matches at 7 bases. Germline assignment: CDR1 SGHVS and CDR2 FNYEAQ. The CDR3 has 15 residues. The J segment lost 7 bases and the V segment lost 1 base, leaving 9 bases of the junction unmatched. CDR3 nucleotide sequence: TGTGCCAGCAGCTTAGGGTACGGGACAGAGATTGAAGCTTTCTTT. This encodes CASSLGYGTEIEAFF.